Each of the 14 T cell receptor beta chains below was sequenced from the same sample in a study of blood T cell repertoires in COVID-19. The table came from immunoSEQ multiplex PCR; TCRdb's copy has only in-frame clones and leaves some out. The repertoire holds 150,000 to 200,000 clones, 75% to 90% seen once, with under 15% in the top ten. Material: PBMCs or T cells enriched from blood (not recorded which). The receptors stem from a woman in her sixties who had recovered from COVID-19.

This clone was seen a handful of times. V is TRBV10-1 and J is TRBJ2-4; no clear D gene. Per the germline V gene, CDR1 is WNHNN and CDR2 is SYGVQD (reference sequence). This CDR3 region has 15 residues. Trimming left V 6 bases short and J 4 bases short, with 16 bases between. The CDR3: CASSSSGSLKNIQYF. The CDR3 region has the DNA TGCGCCAGCAGCTCCTCCGGGTCCCTGAAAAACATTCAGTACTTC.

In the case of this clone: This same CDR3 is encoded by further DNA sequences in the sample. Here the CDR3 reads CASSLDRVGYTF. Here the CDR3 DNA reads TGTGCCAGCAGCTTGGACAGGGTCGGCTACACCTTC. This sequence joins TRBV5-4 and TRBJ1-2; a possible D gene is TRBD1 (6 bases). Deletions cut 0 bases from V and 8 bases from J, with 8 bases between. The CDR3 consists of 12 residues. Germline V CDR1 and CDR2: SGHNT, YYREEE (reference sequence).

The chain couples TRBV30 to TRBJ2-7; TRBD2 aligns across 11 bases. The junction had 1 base not matched to a gene; V was cut back by 3 bases and J by 6 bases. CDR3 size: 12 residues. CDR1 and CDR2 (germline): GTSNPN, SVGIG (reference sequence). The DNA of the CDR3 is TGTGCCTGGAGAGGGACTAGCGGCGAGCAGTACTTC. Its protein is CAWRGTSGEQYF. The variable domain in full, with the rest retrieved from reference TRBV30 and TRBJ2-7, is SQTIHQWPATLVQPVGSPLSLECTVEGTSNPNLYWYRQAAGRGLQLLFYSVGIGQISSEVPQNLSASRPQDRQFILSSKKLLLSDSGFYLCAWRGTSGEQYFGPGTRLTVT.

The gene calls are TRBV7-2 and TRBJ1-4, with D uncertain. The CDR3 is made up of 15 amino acids. Germline assignment: CDR1 SGHTA and CDR2 FQGNSA. Trimming cost V 2 bases and J 8 bases, with 15 bases left between them. CDR3 sequence (DNA): TGTGCCAGCAGCTTATGGTCCGGAGGAGGCGAAAAACTGTTTTTT. It codes for CASSLWSGGGEKLFF.

This clone has a handful of counts. The V gene is TRBV9, the J gene TRBJ1-4; TRBD1 might be the D (6 bases). Deletions cut 2 bases from V and 8 bases from J, with 16 bases between. This CDR3 contains 15 residues. In germline, CDR1 is SGDLS, CDR2 YYNGEE. Written as DNA, the CDR3 is TGTGCCAGCAGCGTTAAAGAAGGCAGGGGAGAAAAACTGTTTTTT. It is translated as CASSVKEGRGEKLFF. The full variable domain, completed using reference TRBV9 and TRBJ1-4, is DSGVTQTPKHLITATGQRVTLRCSPRSGDLSVYWYQQSLDQGLQFLIQYYNGEERAKGNILERFSAQQFPDLHSELNLSSLELGDSALYFCASSVKEGRGEKLFFGSGTQLSVL.

The chain's CDR3 is CASSPPYRHGGAVDTQYF. In DNA, the CDR3 is TGTGCCAGCAGCCCTCCCTATCGGCACGGGGGGGCCGTAGATACGCAGTATTTT. This chain connects TRBV7-9 to TRBJ2-3, with 8 bases fitting TRBD2. The CDR3 is 18 amino acids. Per germline, CDR1 SEHNR and CDR2 FQNEAQ (reference sequence). Germline trimming cut 5 bases from V and 5 bases from J; bases unmatched to any gene: 18.

This sequence joins TRBV7-8 and TRBJ1-2; D gene uncertain. Germline V CDR1 and CDR2: SGHVS, FQNEAQ. This CDR3 region has 18 residues. Trimming shortened V by 5 bases and J by 4 bases, and 26 bases separated the two germline ends. The CDR3 DNA follows: TGTGCCAGCAGCACCAGAGTCTCCAGTTCTGCGGGGAGCTATGGCTACACCTTC. Its translation is CASSTRVSSSAGSYGYTF. Together with reference TRBV7-8 and TRBJ1-2, the CDR3 gives the full variable domain: GAGVSQSPRYKVAKRGQDVALRCDPISGHVSLFWYQQALGQGPEFLTYFQNEAQLDKSGLPSDRFFAERPEGSVSTLKIQRTQQEDSAVYLCASSTRVSSSAGSYGYTFGSGTRLTVV.

This clone has only one observation. V usage is TRBV27 and J usage is TRBJ1-1, with D perhaps matching TRBD1 (6 bases). V lost 5 bases and J 6 bases, leaving 13 bases between the germline ends. The CDR3 runs 13 residues. Germline V gives CDR1 MNHEY, CDR2 SMNVEV (reference sequence). The CDR3 region is CASSLYRAAEAFF. Here the CDR3 DNA reads TGTGCCAGCAGTCTATACAGGGCGGCTGAAGCTTTCTTT.

This clone has a handful of counts. The chain has TRBV5-1 and TRBJ2-7; weak D call: TRBD1 (5 bases). Between the trimmed V and J ends, which lost 5 bases and 3 bases, there was a span of 15 bases. Germline CDR1 and CDR2: SGHRS and YFSETQ. The CDR3 is 14 residues long. CDR3 in amino acids: CASSTGDSHYEQYF. DNA for the CDR3: TGCGCCAGCAGTACAGGAGATTCTCACTACGAGCAGTACTTC.

This clone has only one observation. V gene TRBV7-9 combines with J gene TRBJ1-2, with a weak D call TRBD1 (5 bases). Germline loops: CDR1 SEHNR, CDR2 FQNEAQ (reference sequence). V dropped 5 bases and J dropped 6 bases, with 13 bases sitting between them. The CDR3 runs to 13 residues. The CDR3 DNA reads as TGTGCCAGCAGCGAGATCTCAGGGCATGGCTACACCTTC. As protein: CASSEISGHGYTF.

This chain joins TRBV25-1 and TRBJ1-2; D may be TRBD1 (5 bases). Between the trimmed V and J ends, which lost 4 bases and 8 bases, there was a span of 14 bases. The CDR3 is 13 amino acids. Germline CDR1 MGHDK, CDR2 SYGVNS. The DNA for the CDR3 is TGTGCCAGCAGTGCCCTTGGGGGGGACGGCTACACCTTC. Its protein is CASSALGGDGYTF.

The chain has TRBV28 and TRBJ2-1; 9 positions match TRBD1. Unmatched junction bases numbered 2, after V lost 5 bases and J lost 0 bases. The CDR3 runs to 15 residues. Germline CDR1 is MDHEN and CDR2 is SYDVKM. The CDR3 is CASSQGQGSYNEQFF. The CDR3, as DNA: TGTGCCAGCAGTCAGGGACAGGGCTCCTACAATGAGCAGTTCTTC.

The chain couples TRBV7-9 to TRBJ1-1, with no clear D. Trimming removed 5 bases at V and 6 bases at J, with 13 bases between. Germline CDR1 SEHNR, CDR2 FQNEAQ (reference sequence). The CDR3 runs to 13 residues. CDR3 sequence (DNA): TGTGCCAGCAGCCTTGACGAGGTGTCTGAAGCTTTCTTT. This codes for CASSLDEVSEAFF.

This chain's CDR3 is CASSSGTRPSYNEQFF. The CDR3 DNA reads as TGTGCCAGCAGTTCCGGGACTCGTCCCTCCTACAATGAGCAGTTCTTC. The genes are TRBV27 and TRBJ2-1; the D gene is possibly TRBD2 (6 bases). CDR3 length: 16 residues. Trimming removed 4 bases from V and 0 bases from J, with 13 bases in between. The germline V gene encodes CDR1 MNHEY and CDR2 SMNVEV (reference sequence).